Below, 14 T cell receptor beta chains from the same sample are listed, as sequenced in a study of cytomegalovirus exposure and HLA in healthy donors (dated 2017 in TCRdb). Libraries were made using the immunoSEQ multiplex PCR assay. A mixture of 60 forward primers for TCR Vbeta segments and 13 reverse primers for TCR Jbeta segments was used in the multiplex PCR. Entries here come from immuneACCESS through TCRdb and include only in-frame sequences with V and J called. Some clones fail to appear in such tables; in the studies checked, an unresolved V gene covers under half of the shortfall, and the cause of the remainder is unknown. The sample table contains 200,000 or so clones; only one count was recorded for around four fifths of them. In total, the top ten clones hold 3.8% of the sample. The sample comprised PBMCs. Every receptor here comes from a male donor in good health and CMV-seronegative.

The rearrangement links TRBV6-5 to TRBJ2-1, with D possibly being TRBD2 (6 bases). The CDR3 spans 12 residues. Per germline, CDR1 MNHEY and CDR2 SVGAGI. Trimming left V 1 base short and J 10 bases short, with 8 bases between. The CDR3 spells CASSYFRGEQFF. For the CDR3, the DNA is TGTGCCAGCAGTTACTTTCGGGGGGAGCAGTTCTTC.

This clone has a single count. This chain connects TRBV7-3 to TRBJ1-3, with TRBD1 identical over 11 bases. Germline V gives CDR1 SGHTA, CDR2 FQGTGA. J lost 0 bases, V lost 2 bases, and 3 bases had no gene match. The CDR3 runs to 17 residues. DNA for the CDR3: TGTGCCAGCAGCTTAGCCGGGACAGGGGGCTCTGGAAACACCATATATTTT. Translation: CASSLAGTGGSGNTIYF.

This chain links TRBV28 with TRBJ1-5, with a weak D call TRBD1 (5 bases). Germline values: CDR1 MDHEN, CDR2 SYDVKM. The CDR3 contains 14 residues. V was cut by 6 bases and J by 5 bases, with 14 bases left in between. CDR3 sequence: CASRQSQGHQPQHF. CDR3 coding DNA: TGTGCCAGCAGACAATCCCAGGGTCATCAGCCCCAGCATTTT.

In nucleotides, the CDR3 is TGTGCCAGCGGCCCCGGGACAGTCTTGCCCGAGCAGTACTTC. Translated: CASGPGTVLPEQYF. This chain uses TRBV6-4 with TRBJ2-5; the match to TRBD1 covers 7 bases. The J call is in doubt because the DNA end fits TRBJ2-7 better. CDR3 length: 14 residues. Germline CDR1 and CDR2: MRHNA and SNTAGT.

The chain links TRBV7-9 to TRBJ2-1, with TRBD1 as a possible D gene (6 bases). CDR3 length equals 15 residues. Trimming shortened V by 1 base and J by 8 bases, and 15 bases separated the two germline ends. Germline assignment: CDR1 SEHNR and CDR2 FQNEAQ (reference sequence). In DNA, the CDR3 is TGTGCCAGCAGCTTAGATTCTACAGGGCACTATGAGCAGTTCTTC. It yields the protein CASSLDSTGHYEQFF.

The CDR3: CASSSGQGIWAYEQFF. The CDR3 DNA sequence: TGTGCCAGCAGCTCGGGACAGGGGATATGGGCCTATGAGCAGTTCTTC. V gene TRBV7-6 combines with J gene TRBJ2-1; 10 positions match TRBD1. The CDR3 totals 16 residues. Germline V gene sequence: CDR1 SGHVS, CDR2 FNYEAQ. V shed 4 bases, J shed 8 bases, and the junction held 11 bases outside the gene matches. The full variable domain, completed using reference TRBV7-6 and TRBJ2-1, is GAGVSQSPRYKVTKRGQDVALRCDPISGHVSLYWYRQALGQGPEFLTYFNYEAQQDKSGLPNDRFSAERPEGSISTLTIQRTEQRDSAMYRCASSSGQGIWAYEQFFGPGTRLTVL.

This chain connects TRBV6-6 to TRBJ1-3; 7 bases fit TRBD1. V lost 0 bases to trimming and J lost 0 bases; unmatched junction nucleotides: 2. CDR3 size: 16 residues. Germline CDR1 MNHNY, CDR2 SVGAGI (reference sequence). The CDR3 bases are TGTGCCAGCAGTTACTCGACAGGGACCTCTGGAAACACCATATATTTT. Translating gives CASSYSTGTSGNTIYF.

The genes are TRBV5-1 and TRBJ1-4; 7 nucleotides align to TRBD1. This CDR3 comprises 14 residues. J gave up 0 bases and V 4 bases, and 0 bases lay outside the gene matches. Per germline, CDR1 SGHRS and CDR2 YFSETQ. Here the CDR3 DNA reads TGCGCCAGCAGCGGGACAGCAACTAATGAAAAACTGTTTTTT. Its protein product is CASSGTATNEKLFF.

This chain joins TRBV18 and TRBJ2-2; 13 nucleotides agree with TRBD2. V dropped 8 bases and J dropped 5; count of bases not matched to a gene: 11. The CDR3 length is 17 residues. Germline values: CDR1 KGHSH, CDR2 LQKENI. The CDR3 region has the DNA TGTGCCAGCGCACTCACAGGACTAGCGGGAGAAACCGGGGAGCTGTTTTTT. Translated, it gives CASALTGLAGETGELFF.

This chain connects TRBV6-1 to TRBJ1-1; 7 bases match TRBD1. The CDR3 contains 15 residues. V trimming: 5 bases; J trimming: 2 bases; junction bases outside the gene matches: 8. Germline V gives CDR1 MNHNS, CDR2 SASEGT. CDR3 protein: CASSNHGQANTEAFF. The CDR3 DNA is TGTGCCAGCAGTAATCACGGACAGGCAAACACTGAAGCTTTCTTT.

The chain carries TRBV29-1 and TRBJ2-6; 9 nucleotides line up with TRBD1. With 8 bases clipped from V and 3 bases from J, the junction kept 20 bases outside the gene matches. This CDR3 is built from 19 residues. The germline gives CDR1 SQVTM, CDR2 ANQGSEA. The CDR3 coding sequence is TGCAGCTCAGAGCCCTGGACAGGGGAAGTCTCTTGTGGGGCCAACGTCCTGACTTTC. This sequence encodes CSSEPWTGEVSCGANVLTF.

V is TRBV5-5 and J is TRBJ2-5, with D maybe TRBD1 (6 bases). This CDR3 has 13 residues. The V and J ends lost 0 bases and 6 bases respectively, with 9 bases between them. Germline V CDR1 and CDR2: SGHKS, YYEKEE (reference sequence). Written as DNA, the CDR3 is TGTGCCAGCAGCTTGGAGTGGGGGCAGACCCAGTACTTC. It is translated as CASSLEWGQTQYF.

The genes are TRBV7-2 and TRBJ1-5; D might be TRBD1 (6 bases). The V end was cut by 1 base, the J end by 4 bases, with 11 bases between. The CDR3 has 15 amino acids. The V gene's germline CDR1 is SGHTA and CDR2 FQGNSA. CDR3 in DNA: TGTGCCAGCAGCTTAGTAGGGGACAAAAATCAGCCCCAGCATTTT. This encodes CASSLVGDKNQPQHF.

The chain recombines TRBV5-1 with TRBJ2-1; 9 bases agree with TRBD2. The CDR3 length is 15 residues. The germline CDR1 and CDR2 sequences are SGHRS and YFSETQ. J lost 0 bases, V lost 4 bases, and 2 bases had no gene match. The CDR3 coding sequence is TGCGCCAGCAGCCGTAGCGGGAGCTCCTACAATGAGCAGTTCTTC. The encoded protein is CASSRSGSSYNEQFF.